This T cell receptor (beta chain) was observed in a study of blood T cell repertoires in COVID-19. Across the study: Whether acute or convalescent, the COVID-19 samples came from the United States, Italy and Spain.

Looked up from germline, CDR1 is SEHNR and CDR2 is FQNEAQ (reference sequence). J lost 1 base, V lost 4 bases, and 2 bases had no gene match. The CDR3 runs 16 residues. As processed by the authors: Estimation of nucleated cell counts relied on the amplification of reference gene primers. Repertoires were generated with immunoSEQ multiplex PCR, while TCRdb's copy carries only in-frame clones and drops some. V, J and clone size derive from that table, while D and trimming were established from the DNA sequence. The sample yields about 220,000 clones, about 80% seen once. The sequence was obtained from a woman aged 30 to 39 who had recovered from COVID-19. Material for sequencing was peripheral blood. The chain is built from TRBV7-9 and TRBJ2-5; 14 bases align to TRBD2. The CDR3 reads CASSSGLAGGQETQYF. CDR3 sequence (DNA): TGTGCCAGCAGCTCCGGACTAGCGGGAGGCCAAGAGACCCAGTACTTC.